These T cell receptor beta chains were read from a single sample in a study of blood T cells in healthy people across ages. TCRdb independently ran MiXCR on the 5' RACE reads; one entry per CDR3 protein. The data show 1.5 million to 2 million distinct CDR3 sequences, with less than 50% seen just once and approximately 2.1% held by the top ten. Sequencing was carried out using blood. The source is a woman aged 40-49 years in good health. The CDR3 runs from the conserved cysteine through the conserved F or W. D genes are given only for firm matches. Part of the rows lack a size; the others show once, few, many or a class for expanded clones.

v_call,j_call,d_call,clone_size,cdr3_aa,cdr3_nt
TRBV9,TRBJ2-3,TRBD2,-,CASSIRTSGGGTDTQYF,TGTGCCAGCAGCATCCGGACTAGCGGGGGGGGTACAGATACGCAGTATTTT
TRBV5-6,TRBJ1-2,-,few,CASSSGVDGYTF,TGTGCCAGCAGCTCCGGAGTGGACGGCTACACCTTC
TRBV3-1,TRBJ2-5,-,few,CASSRRGRQETQYF,TGTGCCAGCAGCCGACGGGGCCGCCAAGAGACCCAGTACTTC
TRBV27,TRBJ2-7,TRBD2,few,CASSLSRGGAYEQYF,TGTGCCAGCAGTTTATCTCGCGGGGGGGCCTACGAGCAGTACTTC
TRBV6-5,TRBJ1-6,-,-,CASKPSRTVNSPLHF,TGTGCCAGCAAACCTTCTAGGACAGTTAATTCACCCCTCCACTTT
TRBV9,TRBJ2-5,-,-,CASSAGIADQETQYF,TGTGCCAGCAGCGCAGGGATAGCGGACCAAGAGACCCAGTACTTC
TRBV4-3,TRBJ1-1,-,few,CASSQTTSRTTFF,TGCGCCAGCAGCCAAACCACATCCCGGACGACTTTCTTT
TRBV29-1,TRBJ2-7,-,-,CSADGTSYNEQYF,TGCAGCGCCGACGGGACTTCCTACAATGAGCAGTACTTC
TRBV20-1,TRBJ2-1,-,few,CSASHLGGRWNEQFF,TGCAGTGCTAGTCACTTGGGGGGCCGGTGGAATGAGCAGTTCTTC
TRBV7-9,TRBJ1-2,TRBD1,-,CASSFTGRGLNGYTF,TGTGCCAGCAGCTTTACCGGCAGGGGGCTTAATGGCTACACCTTC
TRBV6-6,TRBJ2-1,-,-,CASRGSIYEQFF,TGTGCCAGCAGGGGTAGCATCTATGAGCAGTTCTTC
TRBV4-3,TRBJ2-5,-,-,CASSQDLDRQETQYF,TGCGCCAGCAGCCAAGATTTAGACAGACAAGAGACCCAGTACTTC
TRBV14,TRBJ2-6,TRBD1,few,CASSLIGQGATGANVLTF,TGTGCCAGCAGCCTAATCGGACAGGGGGCGACTGGGGCCAACGTCCTGACTTTC
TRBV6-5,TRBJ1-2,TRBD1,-,CASSLGQEEGANYGYTF,TGTGCCAGCAGTTTGGGACAGGAGGAGGGGGCTAACTATGGCTACACCTTC
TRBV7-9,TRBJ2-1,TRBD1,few,CASSASGQRSYNEQFF,TGTGCCAGCAGCGCTTCGGGACAGAGATCCTACAATGAGCAGTTCTTC
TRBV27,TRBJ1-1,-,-,CASSLSVGDKGPTEAFF,TGTGCCAGCAGTTTATCAGTTGGGGATAAGGGCCCAACTGAAGCTTTCTTT
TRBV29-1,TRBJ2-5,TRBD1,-,CSVSRGQGQETQYF,TGCAGCGTGTCCAGGGGGCAGGGGCAAGAGACCCAGTACTTC
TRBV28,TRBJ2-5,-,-,CASRSNTPETQYF,TGTGCCAGCAGATCTAATACACCAGAGACCCAGTACTTC
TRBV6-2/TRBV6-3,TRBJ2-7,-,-,CASSWNFPGLYEQYF,TGTGCCAGCAGTTGGAACTTCCCCGGACTATACGAGCAGTACTTC
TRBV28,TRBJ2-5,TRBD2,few,CASSSYGSSGGVFGETQYF,TGTGCCAGCAGTTCCTATGGTTCTAGCGGGGGGGTTTTCGGTGAGACCCAGTACTTC
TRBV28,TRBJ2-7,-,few,CASSLLVASYEQYF,TGTGCCAGCAGTTTATTGGTCGCCTCCTACGAGCAGTACTTC
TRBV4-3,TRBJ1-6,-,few,CASSQVGSNSPLHF,TGTGCCAGCAGCCAAGTGGGGTCTAATTCACCCCTCCACTTT
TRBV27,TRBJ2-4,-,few,CASSQDWERKNIQYF,TGTGCCAGCAGTCAGGACTGGGAGCGAAAAAACATTCAGTACTTC
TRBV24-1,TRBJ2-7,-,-,CATAGHSYEQYF,TGTGCCACCGCGGGACACTCCTACGAGCAGTACTTC
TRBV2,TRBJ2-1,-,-,CASSETSLANERFF,TGTGCCAGCAGTGAAACTAGTTTGGCCAATGAGCGGTTCTTC
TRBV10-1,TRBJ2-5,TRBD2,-,CASSEGGLAGLQETQYF,TGCGCCAGCAGCGAGGGGGGACTAGCTGGCCTTCAAGAGACCCAGTACTTC
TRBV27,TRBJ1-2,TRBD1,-,CASSLDRGRGPTF,TGTGCCAGCAGTCTCGACAGGGGTCGCGGCCCCACCTTC
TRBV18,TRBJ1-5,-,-,CASSPEFGYYQPQHF,TGTGCCAGCTCACCAGAATTCGGGTATTATCAGCCCCAGCATTTT
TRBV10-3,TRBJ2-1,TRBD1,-,CAISETLTDRGVEQFF,TGTGCCATCAGTGAGACCTTAACCGACAGGGGGGTTGAGCAGTTCTTC
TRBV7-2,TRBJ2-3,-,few,CASSETQGDTQYF,TGTGCCAGCAGCGAAACACAGGGAGATACGCAGTATTTT
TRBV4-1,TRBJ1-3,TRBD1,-,CASSQRVGTGTGNTIYF,TGCGCCAGCAGCCAAAGGGTCGGGACAGGGACAGGAAACACCATATATTTT
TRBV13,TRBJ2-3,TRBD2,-,CASSLPSRGAVDTQYF,TGTGCCAGCAGCTTACCCTCGCGGGGGGCCGTAGATACGCAGTATTTT
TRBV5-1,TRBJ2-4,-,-,CASNEWLKPLLGEYF,TGCGCCAGCAATGAATGGTTGAAGCCCCTGCTTGGGGAGTACTTC
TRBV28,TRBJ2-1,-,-,CASSQRPGREQFF,TGTGCCAGCAGCCAACGACCGGGGCGGGAGCAGTTCTTC